The 20 T cell receptor beta chains listed next were all sequenced from one sample in a study of identical twins. TCRdb re-called the 5' RACE reads with MiXCR, one entry per CDR3 protein. The data contain 690,000 or so distinct CDR3 sequences, over 8.5% of them singletons. The same data also went into a second study, on yellow fever vaccine responses in identical twins.

The sample consisted of PBMCs. Every receptor here comes from a woman under 30 in good health.

At least ten counts were recorded for this clonotype. The V call is TRBV11-2, the J call TRBJ1-5; no definite D call. Germline loops: CDR1 SGHAT, CDR2 FQNNGV. This CDR3 spans 15 amino acids. The V and J ends lost 3 bases and 0 bases respectively, with 9 bases between them. CDR3 protein: CASSLGGYSNQPQHF. CDR3 DNA: TGTGCCAGCAGCTTGGGCGGTTATAGCAATCAGCCCCAGCATTTT.

The table lists this clonotype with a few counts. CDR3 nucleotide sequence: TGCGCCAGCAGCTCGGCGGGAGGGGGTACCGGGGAGCTGTTTTTT. Its translation is CASSSAGGGTGELFF. The V and J genes are TRBV5-1 and TRBJ2-2, with TRBD2 matching over 9 bases. The junction had 5 bases not matched to a gene; V was cut back by 3 bases and J by 5 bases. CDR1 is SGHRS, CDR2 YFSETQ, per germline. The CDR3 runs 15 residues.

The CDR3 DNA follows: TGCGCCAGCAGCCCTGGGGCGGGAGGGCCCTACGAGCAGTACTTC. This codes for CASSPGAGGPYEQYF. The gene calls are TRBV4-1 and TRBJ2-7; 9 positions agree with TRBD2. In germline, CDR1 is MGHRA, CDR2 YSYEKL. V was pared by 4 bases and J by 2 bases, with 6 bases of the junction left unmatched. The CDR3 length is 15 residues.

This clonotype was detected ten times or more. V is TRBV2 and J is TRBJ2-3; no definite D call. The V and J ends lost 3 bases and 2 bases respectively, with 6 bases between them. The length of the CDR3 is 13 residues. Germline CDR1 is SNHLY and CDR2 is FYNNEI. Written as DNA, the CDR3 is TGTGCCAGCAGTGAGTGGAACACAGATACGCAGTATTTT. Translation: CASSEWNTDTQYF. The full variable domain, in which reference TRBV2 and TRBJ2-3 provide the parts outside the CDR3, is EPEVTQTPSHQVTQMGQEVILRCVPISNHLYFYWYRQILGQKVEFLVSFYNNEISEKSEIFDDQFSVERPDGSNFTLKIRSTKLEDSAMYFCASSEWNTDTQYFGPGTRLTVL.

This clonotype appeared many times. V gene TRBV6-1 combines with J gene TRBJ2-5, with 12 bases that match TRBD2. Germline lookup yields CDR1 MNHNS and CDR2 SASEGT. The CDR3 is 13 amino acids. V shed 7 bases and J 5 bases; nucleotides not matched to a gene: 2. The CDR3 loop reads CASTLAGGETQYF. CDR3 coding DNA: TGTGCCAGCACCCTAGCGGGAGGGGAGACCCAGTACTTC.

The rearrangement uses TRBV12-3 or TRBV12-4 and TRBJ1-1; 7 nucleotides align to TRBD1. The J segment lost 11 bases and the V segment lost 6 bases, leaving 12 bases of the junction unmatched. This CDR3 has 13 amino acids. CDR3 amino acids: CASRAGTAIGAFF. CDR3 nucleotide sequence: TGTGCCAGCAGAGCCGGGACAGCGATCGGGGCTTTCTTT.

The V call is TRBV6-5, the J call TRBJ1-1; tentatively, D is TRBD1 (5 bases). Between the trimmed V and J ends, which lost 2 bases and 5 bases, there was a span of 15 bases. Germline CDR1 and CDR2: MNHEY and SVGAGI. The CDR3 is 15 amino acids. CDR3 protein: CASSYTAGQGTEAFF. The DNA for the CDR3 is TGTGCCAGCAGTTACACGGCAGGGCAAGGAACTGAAGCTTTCTTT.

This clonotype has just a few counts. This chain links TRBV3-1 with TRBJ1-5, with a possible D match to TRBD1 (6 bases). Germline V gene lookup returns CDR1 LGHDT and CDR2 YNNKEL (reference sequence). V lost 6 bases, J lost 1 base, and 13 bases lay in between. This CDR3 is built from 15 residues. CDR3 sequence: CASSRGTTSNQPQHF. CDR3 DNA sequence: TGTGCCAGCAGTCGAGGGACAACAAGCAATCAGCCCCAGCATTTT.

A few counts support this clonotype. The chain links TRBV6-1 to TRBJ2-3; 8 bases line up with TRBD1. Losses at the gene ends were 0 bases for V and 1 base for J; bases not matched to a gene: 9. Germline V lookup: CDR1 MNHNS, CDR2 SASEGT. CDR3 size: 18 residues. CDR3 amino acids: CASSEAVGQGVRTDTQYF. The CDR3, as DNA: TGTGCCAGCAGTGAAGCAGTAGGACAGGGAGTCCGCACAGATACGCAGTATTTT.

This clonotype was detected only a few times. This chain links TRBV12-3 or TRBV12-4 with TRBJ2-2; TRBD2 agrees at 10 bases. V lost 6 bases, J lost 5 bases, and 0 bases stayed unmatched. The CDR3 contains 13 residues. The CDR3 DNA reads TGTGCCAGCAGGACTAGCGGGACCGGGGAGCTGTTTTTT. As protein: CASRTSGTGELFF.

The sample holds many counts of this clonotype. The chain carries TRBV27 and TRBJ2-7, with D possibly called TRBD1 or TRBD2 (5 bases each). The germline V gene has CDR1 MNHEY and CDR2 SMNVEV (reference sequence). This CDR3 comprises 14 residues. The germline V and J ends were trimmed by 2 bases and 1 base, with 9 bases remaining between them. This CDR3 is CASSLRGGSYEQYF. CDR3 DNA: TGTGCCAGCAGTTTACGTGGGGGATCCTACGAGCAGTACTTC.

The gene calls are TRBV7-9 and TRBJ2-5, with D hard to call. V was clipped by 8 bases and J by 2 bases, with 9 bases between them. Germline assignment: CDR1 SEHNR and CDR2 FQNEAQ (reference sequence). The CDR3 is 12 amino acids. CDR3 DNA: TGTGCCAGCTTAGACTTACAAGAGACCCAGTACTTC. Protein product: CASLDLQETQYF. Together with reference TRBV7-9 and TRBJ2-5, the CDR3 gives the full variable domain: DTGVSQNPRHKITKRGQNVTFRCDPISEHNRLYWYRQTLGQGPEFLTYFQNEAQLEKSRLLSDRFSAERPKGSFSTLEIQRTEQGDSAMYLCASLDLQETQYFGPGTRLLVL.

This clonotype showed up many times. The J gene is TRBJ2-1, the V gene TRBV10-3; the D is unclear. The germline V and J ends were trimmed by 2 bases and 7 bases, with 9 bases remaining between them. The CDR3 totals 13 residues. In germline, CDR1 is ENHRY, CDR2 SYGVKD. CDR3 in DNA: TGTGCCATCAGTGAGCGGTCCGAGAATGAGCAGTTCTTC. This codes for CAISERSENEQFF.

The sample holds many counts of this clonotype. The rearrangement uses TRBV29-1 and TRBJ2-5; TRBD1 might be the D (6 bases). Germline CDR1 is SQVTM and CDR2 is ANQGSEA. V was trimmed by 7 bases and J by 2 bases, leaving 11 bases between them. The CDR3 is made up of 12 amino acids. CDR3 region: CSEIGQQETQYF. Written as DNA, the CDR3 is TGCAGCGAGATAGGACAGCAAGAGACCCAGTACTTC.

The table lists this clonotype with a few counts. The chain combines TRBV5-5 with TRBJ2-2; D is unresolved. V lost 4 bases, J lost 7 bases, and 11 bases lay in between. In germline, CDR1 is SGHKS, CDR2 YYEKEE (reference sequence). The CDR3 is 13 residues long. CDR3 sequence (DNA): TGTGCCAGCAGCCCCGCTGTGGGCGGGGAGCTGTTTTTT. This sequence encodes CASSPAVGGELFF.

The rearrangement joins TRBV20-1 to TRBJ2-5; the D gene could be TRBD1 or TRBD2 (6 bases each). Trimming shortened V by 5 bases and J by 4 bases, and 17 bases separated the two germline ends. CDR1 is DFQATT, CDR2 SNEGSKA, per germline (reference sequence). The CDR3 has 14 residues. The CDR3 DNA follows: TGCAGTGCTGCCGGGCCGGGGGCTGTAGAGACCCAGTACTTC. Protein: CSAAGPGAVETQYF.

The V call is TRBV4-1, the J call TRBJ2-1, with a tentative D call TRBD2 (6 bases). CDR3 size: 17 residues. Germline V gives CDR1 MGHRA, CDR2 YSYEKL. Trimming stripped 0 bases from V and 3 bases from J, with 15 bases between. CDR3 sequence: CASSQDRLIADYNEQFF. CDR3 DNA: TGCGCCAGCAGCCAAGATCGGTTAATAGCGGACTACAATGAGCAGTTCTTC.

This clonotype was observed a handful of times. This chain links TRBV28 with TRBJ1-2, with 7 bases identical to TRBD1. V was pared by 6 bases and J by 5 bases, with 6 bases of the junction left unmatched. Looked up from germline, CDR1 is MDHEN and CDR2 is SYDVKM. The CDR3 spans 13 residues. DNA of the CDR3: TGTGCCAGCAGCGACGGGACAGCTTATGGCTACACCTTC. This gives the protein CASSDGTAYGYTF.

This clonotype was found a few times. This chain uses TRBV20-1 with TRBJ2-2, with 10 bases that match TRBD2. Germline values: CDR1 DFQATT, CDR2 SNEGSKA (reference sequence). Losses at the gene ends were 6 bases for V and 2 bases for J; bases not matched to a gene: 6. The CDR3 runs to 15 residues. The CDR3 DNA is TGCAGTGCCGTGCCTAGCGGGAGTAACACCGGGGAGCTGTTTTTT. This gives the protein CSAVPSGSNTGELFF.

The chain uses TRBV28 and TRBJ2-7; TRBD2 agrees at 12 bases. Unmatched junction bases numbered 9, after V lost 3 bases and J lost 6 bases. Looked up from germline, CDR1 is MDHEN and CDR2 is SYDVKM. The CDR3 consists of 16 residues. This chain's CDR3 is CASSLYSSGRAGEQYF. The DNA for the CDR3 is TGTGCCAGCAGTTTGTACTCTAGCGGGAGGGCTGGCGAGCAGTACTTC.